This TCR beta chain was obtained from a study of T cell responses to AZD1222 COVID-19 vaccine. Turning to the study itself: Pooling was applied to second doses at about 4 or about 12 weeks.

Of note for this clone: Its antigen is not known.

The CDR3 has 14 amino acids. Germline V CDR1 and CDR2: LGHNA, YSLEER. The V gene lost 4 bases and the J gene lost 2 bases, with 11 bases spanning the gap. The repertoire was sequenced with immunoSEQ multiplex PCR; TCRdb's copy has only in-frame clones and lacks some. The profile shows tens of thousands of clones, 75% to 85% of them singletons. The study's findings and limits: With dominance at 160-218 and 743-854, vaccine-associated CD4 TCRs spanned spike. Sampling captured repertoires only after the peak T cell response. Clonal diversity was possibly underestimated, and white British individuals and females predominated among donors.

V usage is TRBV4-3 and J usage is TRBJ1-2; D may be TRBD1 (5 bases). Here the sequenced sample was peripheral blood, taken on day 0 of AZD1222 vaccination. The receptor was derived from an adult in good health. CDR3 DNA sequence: TGCGCCAGCAGCCTACAGGAGGGCAACTATGGCTACACCTTC. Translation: CASSLQEGNYGYTF.